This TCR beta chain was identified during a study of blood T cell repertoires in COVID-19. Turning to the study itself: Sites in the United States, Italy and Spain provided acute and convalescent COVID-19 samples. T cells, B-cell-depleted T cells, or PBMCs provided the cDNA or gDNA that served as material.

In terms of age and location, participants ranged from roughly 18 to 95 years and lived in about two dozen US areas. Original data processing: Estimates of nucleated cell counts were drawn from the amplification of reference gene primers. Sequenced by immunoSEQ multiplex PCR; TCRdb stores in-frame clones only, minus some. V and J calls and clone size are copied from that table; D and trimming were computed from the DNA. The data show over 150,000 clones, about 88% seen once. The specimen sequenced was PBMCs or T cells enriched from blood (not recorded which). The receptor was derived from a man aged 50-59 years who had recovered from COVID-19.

CDR3 sequence: CASSFRQDRPRQPQHF. CDR3 DNA: TGTGCCAGCAGCTTCCGACAGGATCGCCCTAGGCAGCCCCAGCATTTT. The chain employs TRBV7-9 and TRBJ1-5; D is perhaps TRBD1 (6 bases). V was cut by 3 bases and J by 7 bases, with 19 bases left in between. Germline V gives CDR1 SEHNR, CDR2 FQNEAQ (reference sequence). The CDR3 extends over 16 amino acids.